This is a list of T cell receptor beta chains from one sample in a study of T cells after yellow fever vaccination. A single record per CDR3 protein comes from TCRdb applying MiXCR to the 5' RACE reads. The sample records over 65,000 distinct CDR3 sequences, more than 10% being singletons. The sequenced sample was CD8+ T cells not binding an NS4B(214-222) dextramer, sorted from PBMCs, obtained roughly 23 days after the first yellow fever vaccination. These receptors all stem from a man aged 18 to 30 who received the YFV17D yellow fever vaccine. Each CDR3 is given with its conserved first and last residue. D genes are given only for firm matches. Some rows have no size entry. The others give once, few or many, or a class for an expanded clone.

j_call clone_size d_call v_call cdr3_aa cdr3_nt
TRBJ1-2 few . TRBV4-1 CASSQDNYGYTF TGCGCCAGCAGCCAAGATAACTATGGCTACACCTTC
TRBJ2-7 few TRBD1 TRBV27 CASSLSGTGVYRYEQYF TGTGCCAGCAGTTTATCCGGGACAGGGGTATACAGGTACGAGCAGTACTTC
TRBJ2-5 . . TRBV7-9 CASSLSLPQYQETQYF TGTGCCAGCAGCTTGTCCCTCCCCCAGTACCAAGAGACCCAGTACTTC
TRBJ1-1 few . TRBV14 CASSQVPNTEAFF TGTGCCAGCAGCCAAGTGCCGAACACTGAAGCTTTCTTT
TRBJ2-1 . . TRBV20-1 CSARRPQSNEQFF TGCAGTGCTAGACGGCCTCAGAGCAATGAGCAGTTCTTC
TRBJ2-7 . . TRBV5-1 CASSLGDTTYEQYF TGCGCCAGCAGCTTAGGGGACACAACCTACGAGCAGTACTTC
TRBJ2-1 . TRBD2 TRBV6-4 CASSDSSGGSGEQFF TGTGCCAGCAGTGACTCAAGCGGGGGCTCGGGTGAGCAGTTCTTC
TRBJ2-5 medium-sized . TRBV4-3 CASSRGQQETQYF TGCGCCAGCAGCCGCGGGCAGCAAGAGACCCAGTACTTC
TRBJ2-2 . TRBD1 TRBV7-9 CASSRRDSRGELFF TGTGCCAGCAGCCGAAGGGACAGTCGAGGGGAGCTGTTTTTT
TRBJ2-3 many . TRBV7-3 CASSGLPTDTQYF TGTGCCAGCAGTGGACTCCCGACCGATACGCAGTATTTT
TRBJ2-1 . . TRBV7-3 CASSYALSAYNEQFF TGTGCCAGCAGCTATGCCCTTAGCGCCTACAATGAGCAGTTCTTC
TRBJ1-1 many TRBD1 TRBV11-1 CASSRQGGAEAFF TGTGCCAGCAGCCGACAGGGGGGCGCTGAAGCTTTCTTT
TRBJ2-1 . . TRBV4-3 CASSQDAFQGFIYNEQFF TGCGCCAGCAGCCAAGATGCCTTCCAGGGGTTCATCTACAATGAGCAGTTCTTC
TRBJ2-1 . . TRBV6-2/TRBV6-3 CASIRFEGGINEQFF TGTGCCAGCATACGGTTCGAGGGGGGGATCAATGAGCAGTTCTTC
TRBJ2-3 once . TRBV3-1 CASSPVDGFSTDTQYF TGTGCCAGCAGCCCGGTCGATGGCTTTAGCACAGATACGCAGTATTTT
TRBJ2-1 many . TRBV5-1 CASSWGPRFF TGCGCCAGCAGCTGGGGACCTAGGTTCTTC
TRBJ2-3 few . TRBV6-4 CASSEGLKGTDTQYF TGTGCCAGCAGTGAAGGACTAAAGGGGACAGATACGCAGTATTTT
TRBJ1-5 . . TRBV6-4 CASSTGSNQPQHF TGTGCCAGCAGCACAGGGAGCAATCAGCCCCAGCATTTT
TRBJ2-6 . . TRBV11-2 CASSLGFQLPGANVLTF TGTGCCAGCAGCTTAGGCTTTCAGCTACCAGGGGCCAACGTCCTGACTTTC
TRBJ2-2 . TRBD1 TRBV6-2/TRBV6-3 CASTGTGGLGGELFF TGTGCCAGCACCGGGACAGGGGGCTTGGGCGGGGAGCTGTTTTTT
TRBJ2-3 . TRBD1 TRBV29-1 CSSTHWDRGRDTQYF TGCAGCTCTACCCATTGGGACAGGGGCCGGGATACGCAGTATTTT
TRBJ2-1 . . TRBV29-1 CSVRDGYNEQFF TGCAGCGTCCGGGACGGCTACAATGAGCAGTTCTTC
TRBJ1-2 . . TRBV6-5 CASSPNGNGYTF TGTGCCAGCAGCCCCAACGGGAATGGCTACACCTTC
TRBJ2-1 few TRBD2 TRBV4-1 CASSQGLGLDGNEQFF TGCGCCAGCAGCCAAGGGTTGGGACTAGACGGGAATGAGCAGTTCTTC
TRBJ2-1 few TRBD2 TRBV20-1 CSARALAGFDEQFF TGCAGTGCTAGAGCCTTAGCGGGGTTCGATGAGCAGTTCTTC
TRBJ2-7 few . TRBV20-1 CSAGTGTAVYEQYF TGCAGTGCTGGGACCGGGACTGCAGTCTACGAGCAGTACTTC
TRBJ2-1 few TRBD2 TRBV4-1 CASSQPGTGGYNEQFF TGCGCCAGCAGCCAACCGGGGACGGGGGGCTACAATGAGCAGTTCTTC
TRBJ2-3 . TRBD2 TRBV7-7 CASSPIGGAGGTQYF TGTGCCAGCAGCCCCATCGGGGGGGCGGGTGGTACGCAGTATTTT
TRBJ1-1 few . TRBV11-2 CASRRGGPTEAFF TGTGCCAGCAGAAGAGGGGGGCCCACTGAAGCTTTCTTT
TRBJ1-1 . . TRBV4-3 CASSQEAEMNTEAFF TGCGCCAGCAGCCAAGAAGCAGAGATGAACACTGAAGCTTTCTTT
TRBJ1-4 . . TRBV7-8 CASSLTGDREKLFF TGTGCCAGCAGCTTAACAGGCGACAGGGAAAAACTGTTTTTT
TRBJ1-6 few TRBD1 TRBV30 CAWDRDNSPLHF TGTGCCTGGGACAGGGATAATTCACCCCTCCACTTT
TRBJ2-1 . . TRBV9 CASSALLSSYNEQFF TGTGCCAGCAGCGCCCTCCTGAGCTCCTACAATGAGCAGTTCTTC
TRBJ1-2 . . TRBV12-3/TRBV12-4 CASTPPWGKRGYTF TGTGCCAGCACCCCCCCCTGGGGAAAACGCGGCTACACCTTC
TRBJ2-7 many . TRBV4-1 CASSQVRSLDSSYEQYF TGCGCCAGCAGCCAAGTGCGTTCTTTGGACAGCTCCTACGAGCAGTACTTC
TRBJ1-5 few . TRBV9 CASSLGGEGQPQHF TGTGCCAGCAGCCTCGGCGGAGAAGGTCAGCCCCAGCATTTT
TRBJ2-7 many . TRBV29-1 CSVEGTGSGGVYEQYF TGCAGCGTTGAAGGAACAGGGTCCGGCGGAGTCTACGAGCAGTACTTC
TRBJ1-1 . TRBD1 TRBV4-1 CASSDSGTGYLNTEAFF TGCGCCAGCAGCGATTCCGGGACAGGGTATCTGAACACTGAAGCTTTCTTT
TRBJ2-7 . TRBD1 TRBV4-1 CASSLQTGQGAWEQYF TGCGCCAGCAGCCTACAGACGGGACAGGGGGCCTGGGAGCAGTACTTC
TRBJ2-1 few . TRBV2 CASRWGLGNEQFF TGTGCCAGCCGTTGGGGCTTGGGGAATGAGCAGTTCTTC
TRBJ2-1 . . TRBV5-6 CASSQAPWEQFF TGTGCCAGCAGCCAGGCCCCATGGGAGCAGTTCTTC
TRBJ2-3 few . TRBV5-1 CASSRENTDTQYF TGCGCCAGCAGCAGAGAAAACACAGATACGCAGTATTTT
TRBJ1-2 . . TRBV4-1 CASSYAPGLYYGYTF TGCGCCAGCAGCTACGCACCCGGCCTGTACTATGGCTACACCTTC
TRBJ2-7 few . TRBV4-3 CASSQAGNYDEQYF TGCGCCAGCAGCCAAGCAGGGAATTATGACGAGCAGTACTTC
TRBJ2-7 once . TRBV7-2 CASSPTRDGVYEQYF TGTGCCAGCAGCCCGACCCGGGACGGAGTCTACGAGCAGTACTTC
TRBJ2-2 . . TRBV4-3 CASSYLGGGHTGELFF TGCGCCAGCAGCTACCTTGGGGGGGGGCACACCGGGGAGCTGTTTTTT
TRBJ2-5 few . TRBV11-2 CASTQVDRLGETQYF TGTGCCAGCACCCAGGTGGACCGCCTAGGGGAGACCCAGTACTTC
TRBJ1-4 . . TRBV6-5 CASSPDSRIATNEKLFF TGTGCCAGCAGTCCAGACTCTAGAATTGCAACTAATGAAAAACTGTTTTTT
TRBJ2-1 . . TRBV6-5 CASSYRPNEQFF TGTGCCAGCAGTTACCGACCGAATGAGCAGTTCTTC
TRBJ1-2 few . TRBV3-1 CASSQGGLPDGYTF TGTGCCAGCAGCCAAGGGGGACTTCCAGATGGCTACACCTTC
TRBJ2-2 few . TRBV12-3/TRBV12-4 CASSFSGVTGELFF TGTGCCAGCAGTTTCTCGGGGGTTACCGGGGAGCTGTTTTTT
TRBJ2-3 . . TRBV7-3 CASSSTPLGGTDTQYF TGTGCCAGCAGCTCAACCCCGTTGGGGGGCACAGATACGCAGTATTTT